One sample yielded the 7 T cell receptor beta chains listed below, sequenced in a study of T cells in Graves' hyperthyroidism and ophthalmopathy. The investigators amplified TCR beta CDR3 regions from RNA transcripts. The primer set for the first-round RT-PCR of the TCR CDR3 was HTBI. In TCRdb, the multiplex PCR reads were re-called with MiXCR into one record per CDR3 protein. This sample has about 480,000 distinct CDR3 sequences; roughly 23% occur once, and the top ten carry about half. The sample consisted of blood. These receptors all come from a woman in her seventies with Graves' ophthalmopathy.

Ten or more counts support this clonotype. The gene calls are TRBV6-6 and TRBJ1-4; TRBD1 might be the D (5 bases). The CDR3 has 19 residues. Germline V gives CDR1 MNHNY, CDR2 SVGAGI (reference sequence). V was trimmed by 2 bases and J by 0 bases, leaving 19 bases between them. CDR3 DNA: TGTGCCAGCAGTTACCCCGGGGGGGGTGACTCCTCAACTAATGAAAAACTGTTTTTT. Translating gives CASSYPGGGDSSTNEKLFF.

The genes are TRBV13 and TRBJ2-3; TRBD2 matches at 12 bases. The CDR3 runs 16 residues. V shed 6 bases and J 2 bases; nucleotides not matched to a gene: 6. Germline V gene sequence: CDR1 PRHDT, CDR2 FYEKMQ (reference sequence). DNA of the CDR3: TGTGCCAGCAGACTAGGACTAGCGGGGTACACAGATACGCAGTATTTT. Residues: CASRLGLAGYTDTQYF.

In its sample, this clonotype was seen many times. V is TRBV3-1 and J is TRBJ2-4; perhaps D is TRBD1 or TRBD2 (5 bases each). Germline CDR1 reads LGHDT; CDR2 reads YNNKEL (reference sequence). Trimming stripped 0 bases from V and 3 bases from J, with 9 bases between. CDR3 length equals 15 residues. The CDR3 DNA follows: TGTGCCAGCAGCCAAGAAGGGACGGTCAAAAACATTCAGTACTTC. Amino acids: CASSQEGTVKNIQYF. Full variable domain (remainder filled in from reference TRBV3-1 and TRBJ2-4): DTAVSQTPKYLVTQMGNDKSIKCEQNLGHDTMYWYKQDSKKFLKIMFSYNNKELIINETVPNRFSPKSPDKAHLNLHINSLELGDSAVYFCASSQEGTVKNIQYFGAGTRLSVL.

Note on this clonotype: An end of the junction differs from the germline gene, which may be a read error. The chain combines TRBV5-5 with TRBJ2-5, with 9 positions matching TRBD2. CDR1 is SGHKS and CDR2 is YYEKEE in the germline V gene (reference sequence). The CDR3 contains 16 residues. Here the CDR3 DNA reads TGCGCCAGCAGCCAAGATAGCGGGAGAGCCCAAGAGACCCAGTACTTC. Protein sequence: CASSQDSGRAQETQYF.

The sample holds one count of this clonotype. One end of the junction does not line up with germline, which may come from a read error. This chain uses TRBV20-1 with TRBJ1-2; D not resolved. Per the germline V gene, CDR1 is DFQATT and CDR2 is SNEGSKA (reference sequence). The CDR3 has 15 amino acids. The CDR3 protein is CSARDRRGYNYRYTF. The CDR3 nucleotides read TGCAGTGCTAGAGATCGGCGAGGGTATAACTATCGCTACACCTTC.

The chain carries TRBV6-9 and TRBJ1-6; maybe TRBD1 (6 bases). CDR1 and CDR2 (germline): MNHGY, SVAAGI. The CDR3 runs to 13 residues. V lost 2 bases, J lost 10 bases, and 9 bases lay in between. CDR3 bases: TGTGCCAGCAGTTATACAGGGACATCACCCCTCCACTTT. Translated, it gives CASSYTGTSPLHF.

V usage is TRBV9 and J usage is TRBJ1-2; D ambiguous. This CDR3 spans 14 amino acids. The V gene's germline CDR1 is SGDLS and CDR2 YYNGEE. Trimming pared 4 bases from V and 4 bases from J, leaving 14 bases between. For the CDR3, the DNA is TGTGCCAGCAGCCCTAGCAGCCACTCCTATGGCTACACCTTC. Protein sequence: CASSPSSHSYGYTF.